This T cell receptor (beta chain) was recorded in a study of shared clonotypes between healthy human individuals. As for the study in general: Three plates were used per donor for CD4 naive, three for CD4 memory, two for CD8 naive and one for CD8 memory. General study points: Larger richness was generally estimated for naive than memory subsets.

In the authors' methods: ImmunoSEQ only sent back junction sequences with no quality scores, so filtering was done differently. Repertoires were generated with immunoSEQ multiplex PCR, while TCRdb's copy carries only in-frame clones and drops some. The V and J calls and clone size are taken from that table; D and trimming were inferred from the DNA. Among 100,000 to 130,000 clones listed, 68% were seen once. This CDR3 has 12 residues. The germline V and J ends were trimmed by 4 bases and 0 bases, with 4 bases remaining between them. Germline V gene data show CDR1 as SGHVS and CDR2 as FNYEAQ. For this clone: The target antigen is unknown. A far larger clone differs by one base, so this is likely a read error. Other DNA sequences within the sample encode an identical CDR3.

Sequenced material: memory CD8+ T cells sorted from blood. Subset indicated: CD45RO+ cells pooled with CCR7-negative TemRA cells. The sequence was obtained from a woman aged 30 to 39 in good health. V and J are TRBV7-6 and TRBJ2-7; D is unclear. The DNA for the CDR3 is TGTGCCAGCAGCTCTAGCTCCTACGAGCAGTACTTC. This codes for CASSSSSYEQYF. Full variable domain (rest looked up from reference TRBV7-6 and TRBJ2-7): GAGVSQSPRYKVTKRGQDVALRCDPISGHVSLYWYRQALGQGPEFLTYFNYEAQQDKSGLPNDRFSAERPEGSISTLTIQRTEQRDSAMYRCASSSSSYEQYFGPGTRLTVT.